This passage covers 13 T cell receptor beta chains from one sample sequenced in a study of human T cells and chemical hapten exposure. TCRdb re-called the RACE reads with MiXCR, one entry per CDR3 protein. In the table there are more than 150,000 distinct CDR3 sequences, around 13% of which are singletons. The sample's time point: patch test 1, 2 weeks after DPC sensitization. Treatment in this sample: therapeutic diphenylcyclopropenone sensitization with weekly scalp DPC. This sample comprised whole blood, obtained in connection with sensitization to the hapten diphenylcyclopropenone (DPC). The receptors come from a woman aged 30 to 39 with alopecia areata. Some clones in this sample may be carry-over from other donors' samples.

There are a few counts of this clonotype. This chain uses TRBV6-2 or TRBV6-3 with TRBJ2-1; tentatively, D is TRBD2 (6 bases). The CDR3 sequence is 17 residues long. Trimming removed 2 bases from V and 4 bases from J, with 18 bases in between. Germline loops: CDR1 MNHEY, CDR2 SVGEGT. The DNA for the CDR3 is TGTGCCAGCAGTTACGGCCCCGGGCAGGGAGGTTACAATGAGCAGTTCTTC. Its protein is CASSYGPGQGGYNEQFF.

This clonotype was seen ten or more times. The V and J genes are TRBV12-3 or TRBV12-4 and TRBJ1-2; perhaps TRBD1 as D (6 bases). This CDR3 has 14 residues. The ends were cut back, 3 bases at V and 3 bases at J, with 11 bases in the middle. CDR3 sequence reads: CASSLPGAYYGYTF. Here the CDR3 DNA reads TGTGCCAGCAGTTTGCCGGGGGCCTACTATGGCTACACCTTC.

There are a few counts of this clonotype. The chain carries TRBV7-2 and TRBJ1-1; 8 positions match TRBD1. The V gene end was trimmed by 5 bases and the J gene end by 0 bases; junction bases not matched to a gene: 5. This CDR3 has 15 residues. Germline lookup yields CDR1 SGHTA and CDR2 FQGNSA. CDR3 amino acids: CASSAQTGVNTEAFF. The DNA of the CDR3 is TGTGCCAGCAGCGCCCAGACAGGGGTGAACACTGAAGCTTTCTTT.

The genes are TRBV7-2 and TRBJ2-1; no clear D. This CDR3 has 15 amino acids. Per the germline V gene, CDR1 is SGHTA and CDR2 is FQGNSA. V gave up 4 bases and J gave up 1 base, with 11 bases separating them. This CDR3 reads CASSSLVSSYNEQFF. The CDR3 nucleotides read TGTGCCAGCAGCTCCCTCGTGTCGTCCTACAATGAGCAGTTCTTC.

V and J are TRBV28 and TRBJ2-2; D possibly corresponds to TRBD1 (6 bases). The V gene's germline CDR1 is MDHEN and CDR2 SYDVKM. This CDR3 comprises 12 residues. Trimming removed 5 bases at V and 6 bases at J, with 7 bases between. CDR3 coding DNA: TGTGCCAGCAGTACAGGGCCCGGGGAGCTGTTTTTT. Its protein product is CASSTGPGELFF.

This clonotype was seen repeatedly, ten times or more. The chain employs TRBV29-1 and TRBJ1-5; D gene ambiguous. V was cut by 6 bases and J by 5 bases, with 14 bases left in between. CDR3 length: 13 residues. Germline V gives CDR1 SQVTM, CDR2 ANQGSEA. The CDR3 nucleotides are TGCAGCGTCGCAGGTGCTCTCGATCAGCCCCAGCATTTT. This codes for CSVAGALDQPQHF.

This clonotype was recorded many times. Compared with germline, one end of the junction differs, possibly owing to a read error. The CDR3 reads CSAETQGGTEAFF. CDR3 DNA sequence: TGCAGCGCTGAAACCCAGGGAGGGACTGAAGCTTTCTTT. V usage is TRBV29-1 and J usage is TRBJ1-1; maybe TRBD1 (5 bases). This CDR3 is 13 amino acids long. Germline CDR1 and CDR2: SQVTM and ANQGSEA.

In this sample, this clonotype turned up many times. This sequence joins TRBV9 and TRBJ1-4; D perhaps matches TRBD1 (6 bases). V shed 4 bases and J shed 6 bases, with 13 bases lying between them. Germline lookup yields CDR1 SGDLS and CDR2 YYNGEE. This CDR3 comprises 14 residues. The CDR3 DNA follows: TGTGCCAGCAGCCCGAGGACAGTCGATGAAAAACTGTTTTTT. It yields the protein CASSPRTVDEKLFF.

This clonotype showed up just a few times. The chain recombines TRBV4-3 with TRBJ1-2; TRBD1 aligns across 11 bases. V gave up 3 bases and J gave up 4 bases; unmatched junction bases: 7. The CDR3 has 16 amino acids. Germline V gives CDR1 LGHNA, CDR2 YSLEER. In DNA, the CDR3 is TGCGCCAGCAGCCAGGTCCTAGGGACAGGGGGCTATGGCTACACCTTC. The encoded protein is CASSQVLGTGGYGYTF.

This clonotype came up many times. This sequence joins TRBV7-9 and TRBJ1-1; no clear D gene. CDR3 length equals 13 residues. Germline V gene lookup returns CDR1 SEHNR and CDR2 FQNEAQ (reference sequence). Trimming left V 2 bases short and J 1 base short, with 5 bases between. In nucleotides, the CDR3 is TGTGCCAGCAGCTTATTTCCGAACACTGAAGCTTTCTTT. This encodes CASSLFPNTEAFF.

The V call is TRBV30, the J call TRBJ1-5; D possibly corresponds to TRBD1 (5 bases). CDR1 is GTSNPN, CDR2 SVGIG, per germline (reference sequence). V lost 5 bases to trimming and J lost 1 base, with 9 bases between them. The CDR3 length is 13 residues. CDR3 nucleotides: TGTGCCTGGGGGGGAATCAGCAATCAGCCCCAGCATTTT. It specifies CAWGGISNQPQHF.

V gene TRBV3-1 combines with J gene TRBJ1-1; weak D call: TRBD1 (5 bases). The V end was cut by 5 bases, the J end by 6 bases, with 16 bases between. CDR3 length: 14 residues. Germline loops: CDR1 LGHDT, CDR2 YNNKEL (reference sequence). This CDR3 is CASSKFLVGAEAFF. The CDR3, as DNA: TGTGCCAGCAGCAAATTCCTAGTGGGGGCTGAAGCTTTCTTT. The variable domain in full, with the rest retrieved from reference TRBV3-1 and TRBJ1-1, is DTAVSQTPKYLVTQMGNDKSIKCEQNLGHDTMYWYKQDSKKFLKIMFSYNNKELIINETVPNRFSPKSPDKAHLNLHINSLELGDSAVYFCASSKFLVGAEAFFGQGTRLTVV.

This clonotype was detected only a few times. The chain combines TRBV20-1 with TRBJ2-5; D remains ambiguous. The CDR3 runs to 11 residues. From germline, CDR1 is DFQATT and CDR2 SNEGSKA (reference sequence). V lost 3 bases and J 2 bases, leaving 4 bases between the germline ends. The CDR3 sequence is CSARGQETQYF. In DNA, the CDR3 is TGCAGTGCTAGGGGGCAAGAGACCCAGTACTTC.